One sample yielded the 9 T cell receptor beta chains listed below, sequenced in a study of shared clonotypes between healthy human individuals. Profiled with immunoSEQ multiplex PCR; TCRdb holds only in-frame clones, not every one. The sample consists of millions of clones, 95% of them appearing once. The sample comprised naive CD4+ T cells sorted from blood. Subset of the sample: CD45RA+ positively selected. These receptors were taken from a man between 18 and 29 years old in good health.

As for this clone: At the DNA level, this CDR3 is encoded by other sequences in the same sample as well. Here the CDR3 reads CASSEAGVRGYTF. DNA of the CDR3: TGTGCCAGCAGTGAAGCTGGGGTGCGGGGCTACACCTTC. The chain links TRBV6-1 to TRBJ1-2; D not resolved. Germline V CDR1 and CDR2: MNHNS, SASEGT. V was clipped by 0 bases and J by 8 bases, with 10 bases between them. The length of the CDR3 is 13 residues.

J is TRBJ2-3 and V is TRBV6-1, with D tentatively TRBD1 or TRBD2 (5 bases each). Per the germline V gene, CDR1 is MNHNS and CDR2 is SASEGT. CDR3 length: 15 residues. V gave up 1 base and J gave up 1 base, with 9 bases separating them. CDR3 nucleotides: TGTGCCAGCAGTGAAGGAGGGGTAGGCACAGATACGCAGTATTTT. It translates to CASSEGGVGTDTQYF.

This chain links TRBV5-1 with TRBJ2-7; 11 bases agree with TRBD2. The CDR3 covers 16 residues. V trimming: 1 base; J trimming: 5 bases; junction bases outside the gene matches: 8. The germline CDR1 and CDR2 sequences are SGHRS and YFSETQ. CDR3 DNA sequence: TGCGCCAGCAGCTTGCCGAGGCTAGCGGGAGGAGACGAGCAGTACTTC. This gives the protein CASSLPRLAGGDEQYF. The variable domain in full, completed from reference TRBV5-1 and TRBJ2-7, reads KAGVTQTPRYLIKTRGQQVTLSCSPISGHRSVSWYQQTPGQGLQFLFEYFSETQRNKGNFPGRFSGRQFSNSRSEMNVSTLELGDSALYLCASSLPRLAGGDEQYFGPGTRLTVT.

The rearrangement uses TRBV29-1 and TRBJ2-2, with 8 bases fitting TRBD2. CDR3 length equals 12 residues. V lost 8 bases, J lost 7 bases, and 6 bases stayed unmatched. Germline CDR1 is SQVTM and CDR2 is ANQGSEA. CDR3 nucleotide sequence: TGCAGCACGCAACTAGCGGACGGGGAGCTGTTTTTT. Translation gives CSTQLADGELFF.

The chain employs TRBV4-1 and TRBJ2-5; D possibly corresponds to TRBD2 (6 bases). CDR3 size: 14 residues. Germline V gene data show CDR1 as MGHRA and CDR2 as YSYEKL. V lost 1 base, J lost 4 bases, and 10 bases lay in between. The CDR3 DNA follows: TGCGCCAGCAGCCAAGTGGTAGCGGTAGAGACCCAGTACTTC. Translated: CASSQVVAVETQYF.

This chain links TRBV7-8 with TRBJ2-5, with 7 bases fitting TRBD2. Germline V gene lookup returns CDR1 SGHVS and CDR2 FQNEAQ. The CDR3 contains 16 residues. V lost 3 bases and J lost 1; bases outside the gene matches: 8. CDR3 region: CASSFSSGGLQETQYF. As DNA, the CDR3 is TGTGCCAGCAGCTTTTCTTCGGGAGGACTCCAAGAGACCCAGTACTTC.

The CDR3 bases are TGTGCCAGCAGCTTGGAGCGACAGGGTCTTACTGAAGCTTTCTTT. Translated: CASSLERQGLTEAFF. The chain has TRBV5-4 and TRBJ1-1; 7 bases align to TRBD1. Germline assignment: CDR1 SGHNT and CDR2 YYREEE (reference sequence). V shed 0 bases and J 5 bases; nucleotides not matched to a gene: 7. The CDR3 runs to 15 residues.

J is TRBJ1-1 and V is TRBV30; weak D call: TRBD1 (6 bases). The CDR3 has 11 residues. V dropped 4 bases and J dropped 7 bases, with 10 bases sitting between them. Germline assignment: CDR1 GTSNPN and CDR2 SVGIG (reference sequence). The CDR3 bases are TGTGCCTGGAAACAGGGAGGTGAAGCTTTCTTT. This translates into CAWKQGGEAFF.

The chain combines TRBV10-3 with TRBJ2-7; D gene uncertain. The CDR3 loop spans 12 amino acids. The germline CDR1 and CDR2 sequences are ENHRY and SYGVKD. The germline V and J ends were trimmed by 8 bases and 8 bases, with 16 bases remaining between them. The CDR3 region is CAIASSWMKQYF. DNA of the CDR3: TGTGCCATCGCCTCCTCCTGGATGAAGCAGTACTTC.